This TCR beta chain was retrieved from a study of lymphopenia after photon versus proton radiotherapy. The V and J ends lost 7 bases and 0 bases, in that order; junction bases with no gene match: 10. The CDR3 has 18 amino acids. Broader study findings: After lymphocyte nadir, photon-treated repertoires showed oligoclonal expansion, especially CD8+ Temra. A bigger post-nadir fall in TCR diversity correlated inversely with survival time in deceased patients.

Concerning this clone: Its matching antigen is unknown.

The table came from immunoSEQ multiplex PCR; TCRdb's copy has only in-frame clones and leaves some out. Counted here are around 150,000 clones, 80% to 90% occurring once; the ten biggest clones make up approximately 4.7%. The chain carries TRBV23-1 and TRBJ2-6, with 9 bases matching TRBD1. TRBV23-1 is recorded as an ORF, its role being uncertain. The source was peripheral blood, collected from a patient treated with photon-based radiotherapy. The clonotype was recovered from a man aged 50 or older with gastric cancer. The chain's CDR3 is CASTPGGQGFSGANVLTF. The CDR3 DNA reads TGCGCCAGCACCCCCGGCGGACAGGGGTTCTCTGGGGCCAACGTCCTGACTTTC.